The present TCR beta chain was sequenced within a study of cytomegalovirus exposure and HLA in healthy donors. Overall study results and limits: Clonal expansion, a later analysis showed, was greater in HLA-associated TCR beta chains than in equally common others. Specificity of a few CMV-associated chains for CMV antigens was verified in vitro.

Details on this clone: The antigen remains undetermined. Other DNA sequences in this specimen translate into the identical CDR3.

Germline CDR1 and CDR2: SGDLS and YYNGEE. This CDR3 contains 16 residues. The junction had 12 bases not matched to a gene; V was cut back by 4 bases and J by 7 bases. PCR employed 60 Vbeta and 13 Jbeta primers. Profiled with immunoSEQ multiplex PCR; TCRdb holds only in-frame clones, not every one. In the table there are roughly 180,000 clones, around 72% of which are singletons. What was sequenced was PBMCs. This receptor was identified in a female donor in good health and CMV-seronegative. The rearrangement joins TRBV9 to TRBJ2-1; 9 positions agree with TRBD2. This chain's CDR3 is CASSLLLAGAGNEQFF. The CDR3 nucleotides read TGTGCCAGCAGCCTCCTTTTAGCGGGAGCGGGTAATGAGCAGTTCTTC.